This T cell receptor beta chain emerged from a study of vaccination effects on CD4 cells after COVID-19. At the level of the study: Participants received two doses of either the BNT162b2 or mRNA-1273 vaccine.

Sequencing used immunoSEQ multiplex PCR; TCRdb keeps in-frame clones, though not all of them. The data show more than 40,000 clones, with under 85% seen just once and 2.9% held by the top ten. Antigen-specific CD4+ T cells were first expanded with viral peptide pools by the ViraFEST assay and only then sequenced. At the end of about 9 days of culture, CD4+ T cells were isolated. None of these healthy vaccinees had been infected with SARS-CoV-2 before vaccination. Approximately 2 million PBMC per well received 9 to 10 IU/ml IL-2 and approximately 10 ug/ml peptides in culture. A half-medium replacement with IL-2 medium was carried out on days 3 and 7. Germline CDR1 is SGHTA and CDR2 is FQGNSA. The CDR3 is 15 residues long. Trimming stripped 2 bases from V and 2 bases from J, with 12 bases between. A remark on this clone: The antigen is undetermined.

Study-wide findings and caveats: Clones from infection and from vaccination both contracted markedly late after vaccination.

The specimen comprised CD4+ T cells from PBMCs cultured with HCoV-NL63 spike peptides, sampled before COVID-19 vaccination. This rearrangement joins TRBV7-2 to TRBJ1-1; the D is unclear. This TCR was recovered from a human donor who received a COVID-19 vaccine. CDR3 DNA: TGTGCCAGCAGCTTAAGTCCCGGACTTAACACTGAAGCTTTCTTT. Amino acid sequence: CASSLSPGLNTEAFF.